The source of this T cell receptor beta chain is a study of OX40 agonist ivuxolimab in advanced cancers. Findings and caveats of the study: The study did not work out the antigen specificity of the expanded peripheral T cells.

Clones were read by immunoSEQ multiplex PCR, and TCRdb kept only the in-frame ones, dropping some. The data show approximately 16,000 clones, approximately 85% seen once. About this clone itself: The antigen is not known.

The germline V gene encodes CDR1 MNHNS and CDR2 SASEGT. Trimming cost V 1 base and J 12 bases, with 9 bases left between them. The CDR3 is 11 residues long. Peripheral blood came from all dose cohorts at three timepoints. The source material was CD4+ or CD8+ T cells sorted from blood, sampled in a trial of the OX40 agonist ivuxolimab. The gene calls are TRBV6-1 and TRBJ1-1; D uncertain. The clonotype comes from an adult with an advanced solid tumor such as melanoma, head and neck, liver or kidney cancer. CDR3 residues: CASSEGGFSFF. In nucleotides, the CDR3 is TGTGCCAGCAGTGAAGGCGGCTTTTCTTTCTTT.